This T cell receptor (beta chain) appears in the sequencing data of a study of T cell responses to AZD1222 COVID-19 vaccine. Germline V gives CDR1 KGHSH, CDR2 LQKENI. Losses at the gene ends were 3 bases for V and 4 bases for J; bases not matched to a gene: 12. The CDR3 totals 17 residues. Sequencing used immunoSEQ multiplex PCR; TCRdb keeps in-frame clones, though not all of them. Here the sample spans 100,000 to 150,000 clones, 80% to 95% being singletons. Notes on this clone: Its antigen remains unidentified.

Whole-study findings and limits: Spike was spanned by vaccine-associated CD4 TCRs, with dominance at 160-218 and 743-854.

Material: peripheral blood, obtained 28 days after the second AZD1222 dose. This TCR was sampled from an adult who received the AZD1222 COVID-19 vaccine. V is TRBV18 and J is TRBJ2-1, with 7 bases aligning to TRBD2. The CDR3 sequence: CASSPSLGGKGYNEQFF. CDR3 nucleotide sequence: TGTGCCAGCTCACCTTCGTTGGGAGGGAAGGGTTACAATGAGCAGTTCTTC.